Sequencing of this T cell receptor beta chain was carried out in a study of T cell responses to AZD1222 COVID-19 vaccine. Sequenced by immunoSEQ multiplex PCR; TCRdb stores in-frame clones only, minus some. The top ten hold 2% to 3% of the sample, which has some 53,000 clones, approximately 90% seen once. V was clipped by 2 bases and J by 6 bases; unmatched bases: 3. Germline-derived CDR1 and CDR2 are MDHEN and SYDVKM. The CDR3 has 15 amino acids. Analysis merged second doses at about 4 or about 12 weeks. Of note for this clone: The antigen is undetermined.

Overall study results and limits: As reported, nearly half of all spike-specific TCRs target variant regions that are unmutated. The CD4 TCRs associated with vaccination extended across spike and predominated at 160-218 and 743-854. Most donors were white British, females outnumbered males, and clonal diversity was possibly underestimated.

Sequencing used peripheral blood, obtained 28 days after the second AZD1222 dose. The receptor's source is an adult who received the AZD1222 COVID-19 vaccine. V usage is TRBV28 and J usage is TRBJ1-6; 8 bases align to TRBD1. The CDR3 loop is CASSLRQGPNSPLHF. In DNA form, the CDR3 reads TGTGCCAGCAGTTTAAGACAGGGGCCTAATTCACCCCTCCACTTT.